This T cell receptor beta chain was sequenced for a study of CD4 T cells in relation to SARS-CoV-2 and coronaviruses. Overall study: The negative reference was HIV-1 Nef peptide pool or peptide-free culture. Study-wide findings and caveats: Samples before the pandemic and after infection were not matched within any donor. In around two thirds of donors, memory CD4+ clonotypes crossrecognized SARS-CoV-2 and at least one common cold coronavirus spike. This crossreactivity analysis covered spike protein alone, no other viral proteins.

This clone was observed a handful of times. The antigen remains unidentified. CD4+ T cells from unexposed donors were obtained before the COVID-19 pandemic (2011-2018). After 10 to 11 days of culture, CD4+ T cells were isolated. Profiled with immunoSEQ multiplex PCR; TCRdb holds only in-frame clones, not every one. The table lists around 24,000 clones, approximately 72% of them singletons. V lost 4 bases and J 11 bases, leaving 11 bases between the germline ends. The germline V gene encodes CDR1 MNHEY and CDR2 SMNVEV (reference sequence). The CDR3 length is 12 residues. This clonotype was obtained from a human donor in good health. The V call is TRBV27, the J call TRBJ1-4; weak D call: TRBD1 (6 bases). Material: CD4+ T cells from PBMCs, cultured in vitro. The chain's CDR3 is CASSYPGQKLFF. CDR3 DNA sequence: TGTGCCAGCAGTTACCCAGGACAGAAACTGTTTTTT.